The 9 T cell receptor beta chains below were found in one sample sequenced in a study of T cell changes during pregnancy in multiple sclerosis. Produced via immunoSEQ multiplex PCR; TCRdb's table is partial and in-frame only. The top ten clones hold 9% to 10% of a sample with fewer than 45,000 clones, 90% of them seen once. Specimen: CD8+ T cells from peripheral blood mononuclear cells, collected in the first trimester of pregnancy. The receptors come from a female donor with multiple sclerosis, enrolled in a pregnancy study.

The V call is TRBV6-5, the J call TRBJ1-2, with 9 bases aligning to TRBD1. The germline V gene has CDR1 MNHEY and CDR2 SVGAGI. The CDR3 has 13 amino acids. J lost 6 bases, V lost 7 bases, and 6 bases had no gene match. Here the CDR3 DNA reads TGTGCCAGCAATCCGGGACAGGGTAATGGCTACACCTTC. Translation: CASNPGQGNGYTF.

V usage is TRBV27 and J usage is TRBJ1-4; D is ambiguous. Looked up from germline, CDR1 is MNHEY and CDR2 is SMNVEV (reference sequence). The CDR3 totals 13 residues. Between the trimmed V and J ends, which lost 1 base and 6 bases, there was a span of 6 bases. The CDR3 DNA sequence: TGTGCCAGCAGTTTATACGGGGATGAAAAACTGTTTTTT. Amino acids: CASSLYGDEKLFF.

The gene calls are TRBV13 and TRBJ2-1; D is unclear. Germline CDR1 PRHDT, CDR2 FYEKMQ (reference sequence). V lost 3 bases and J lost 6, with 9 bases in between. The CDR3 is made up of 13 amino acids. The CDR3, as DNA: TGTGCCAGCAGCTTTTTGTACGGCAATGAGCAGTTCTTC. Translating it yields CASSFLYGNEQFF.

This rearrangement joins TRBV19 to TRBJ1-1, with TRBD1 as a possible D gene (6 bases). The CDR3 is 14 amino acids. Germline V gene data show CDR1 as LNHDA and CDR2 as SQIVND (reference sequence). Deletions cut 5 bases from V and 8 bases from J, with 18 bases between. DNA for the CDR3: TGTGCCAGTAGTTGGGCAGGGGCCGTAACGGAAGCTTTCTTT. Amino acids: CASSWAGAVTEAFF.

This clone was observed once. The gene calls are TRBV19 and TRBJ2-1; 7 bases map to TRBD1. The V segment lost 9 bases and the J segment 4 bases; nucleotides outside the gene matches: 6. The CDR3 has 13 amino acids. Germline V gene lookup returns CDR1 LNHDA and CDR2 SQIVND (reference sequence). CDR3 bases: TGTGCCAGCAGGGGGACAGATTACAATGAGCAGTTCTTC. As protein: CASRGTDYNEQFF.

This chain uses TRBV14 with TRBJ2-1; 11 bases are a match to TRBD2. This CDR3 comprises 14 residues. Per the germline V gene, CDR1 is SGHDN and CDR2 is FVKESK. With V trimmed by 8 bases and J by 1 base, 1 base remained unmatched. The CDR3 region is CASSSGGSYNEQFF. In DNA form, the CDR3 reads TGTGCCAGCTCTAGCGGGGGGTCCTACAATGAGCAGTTCTTC.

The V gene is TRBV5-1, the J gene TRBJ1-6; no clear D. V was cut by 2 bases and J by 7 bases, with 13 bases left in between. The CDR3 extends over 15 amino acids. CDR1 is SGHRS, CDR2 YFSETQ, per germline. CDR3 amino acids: CASSFNVGVNSPLHF. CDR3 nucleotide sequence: TGCGCCAGCAGCTTCAACGTGGGCGTAAATTCACCCCTCCACTTT. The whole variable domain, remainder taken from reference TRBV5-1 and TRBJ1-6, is KAGVTQTPRYLIKTRGQQVTLSCSPISGHRSVSWYQQTPGQGLQFLFEYFSETQRNKGNFPGRFSGRQFSNSRSEMNVSTLELGDSALYLCASSFNVGVNSPLHFGNGTRLTVT.

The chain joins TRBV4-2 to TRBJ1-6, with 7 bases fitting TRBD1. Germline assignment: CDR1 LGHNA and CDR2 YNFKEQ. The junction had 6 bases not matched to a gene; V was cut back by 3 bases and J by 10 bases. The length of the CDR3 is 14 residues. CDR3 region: CASSQGDSGSPLHF. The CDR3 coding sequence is TGTGCCAGCAGCCAGGGGGACAGCGGGTCACCCCTCCACTTT.

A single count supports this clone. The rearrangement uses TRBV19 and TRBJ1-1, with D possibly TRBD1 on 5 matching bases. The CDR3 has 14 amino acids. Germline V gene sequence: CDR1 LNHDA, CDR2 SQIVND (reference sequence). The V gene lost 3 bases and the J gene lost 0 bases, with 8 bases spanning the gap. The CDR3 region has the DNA TGTGCCAGTAGTATTGGACAAATGAACACTGAAGCTTTCTTT. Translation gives CASSIGQMNTEAFF.